This TCR beta chain was found in a study of identical twins. Using its own MiXCR run on the 5' RACE reads, TCRdb lists one record per CDR3 protein. Altogether about 810,000 distinct CDR3 sequences are present, more than 9% being singletons, with the ten largest covering about 1.6%. On this clonotype: An end of the junction does not agree with germline; a read error may underlie this.

These data are also associated with another study on yellow fever vaccine responses in identical twins.

The sequence derives from a woman aged 18-29 years in good health. Sample: PBMCs.

The CDR3 is CASSLTWANSGAIVLTF. CDR3 nucleotides: TGTGCCAGCAGTTTAACCTGGGCCAACTCTGGGGCCATCGTCCTGACTTTC. The chain joins TRBV12-3 or TRBV12-4 to TRBJ2-6; a possible D gene is TRBD1 (5 bases). The CDR3 loop spans 17 amino acids.